Below, 10 T cell receptor beta chains from the same sample are listed, as sequenced in a study of T cells expressing NK-cell markers. Each CDR3 protein gets one entry in TCRdb, which reprocessed the 5' RACE reads and gives no DNA. Here the sample table reports a few hundred thousand distinct CDR3 sequences. Source material: blood T cells: a sorted CD56 or NKG2C T cell subset, CD4+ or CD8+ T cells, or bulk PBMC T cells (not recorded which). The receptors were sampled from a woman aged 45-59 years in good health.

The chain is built from TRBV28 and TRBJ2-5. The germline CDR1 and CDR2 sequences are MDHEN and SYDVKM. CDR3 length: 13 amino acids. Here the CDR3 reads CASSPLLGETQYF.

The chain has TRBV3-1 and TRBJ2-2. Germline V CDR1 and CDR2: LGHDT, YNNKEL (reference sequence). CDR3 length: 14 amino acids. The CDR3 region is CASSQVLEAGELFF. The complete variable domain, with remaining parts taken from reference TRBV3-1 and TRBJ2-2, reads DTAVSQTPKYLVTQMGNDKSIKCEQNLGHDTMYWYKQDSKKFLKIMFSYNNKELIINETVPNRFSPKSPDKAHLNLHINSLELGDSAVYFCASSQVLEAGELFFGEGSRLTVL.

The rearrangement links TRBV5-1 to TRBJ2-3; the D call of TRBD2 rests on TCRdb alone, since no DNA is present to check it. The CDR3 extends over 16 amino acids. CDR1 is SGHRS, CDR2 YFSETQ, per germline. CDR3 residues: CASSLAGSGYTDTQYF. The variable domain in full, completed from reference TRBV5-1 and TRBJ2-3, reads KAGVTQTPRYLIKTRGQQVTLSCSPISGHRSVSWYQQTPGQGLQFLFEYFSETQRNKGNFPGRFSGRQFSNSRSEMNVSTLELGDSALYLCASSLAGSGYTDTQYFGPGTRLTVL.

The J gene is TRBJ2-1, the V gene TRBV11-2; TCRdb proposes TRBD1, but this gene call is untestable without DNA. CDR3 size: 12 residues. Germline CDR1 and CDR2: SGHAT and FQNNGV. The CDR3 here is CASSLAGEVAFF.

Here the CDR3 reads CSARDQFVGTDTQYF. The chain joins TRBV20-1 to TRBJ2-3. The CDR3 has 15 amino acids. From germline, CDR1 is DFQATT and CDR2 SNEGSKA (reference sequence).

CDR3 sequence reads: CAATVRVEAFF. J is TRBJ1-1 and V is TRBV2. The CDR3 is made up of 11 amino acids. CDR1 SNHLY and CDR2 FYNNEI come from the germline V gene.

The chain carries TRBV29-1 and TRBJ2-6; no DNA is available, so the TRBD1 call from TCRdb remains unchecked. Germline V gives CDR1 SQVTM, CDR2 ANQGSEA. The CDR3 has 17 amino acids. This CDR3 reads CSVERPGGVYGANVLTF.

The rearrangement joins TRBV3-1 to TRBJ2-1; the TRBD2 assignment by TCRdb is unverifiable without DNA. The CDR3 has 17 amino acids. CDR1 and CDR2 (germline): LGHDT, YNNKEL (reference sequence). CDR3 sequence reads: CASRGRGLAGAYNEQFF.

The rearrangement uses TRBV7-8 and TRBJ2-4. This CDR3 has 14 amino acids. Germline lookup yields CDR1 SGHVS and CDR2 FQNEAQ. The CDR3 loop is CASSLALKKNIQYF.

The chain links TRBV24-1 to TRBJ2-1; TCRdb indicates TRBD2, and absent DNA this call remains unverified. Per the germline V gene, CDR1 is KGHDR and CDR2 is SFDVKD. The CDR3 has 18 amino acids. CDR3 amino acids: CATSRGGAGGFLYNEQFF.